This T cell receptor (beta chain) was obtained from a study of T cells after yellow fever vaccination. Overall study findings and caveats: Relatively few clonotypes were ones that appeared in both CD4 and CD8 compartments.

Germline CDR1 MGHRA, CDR2 YSYEKL. V trimming: 3 bases; J trimming: 1 base; junction bases outside the gene matches: 3. This CDR3 has 15 residues. This clonotype was counted between two and nine times. Its antigen is unknown. Template switching with 5'RACE generated the TCR cDNA and added a universal primer site and UMIs. TCRdb ran MiXCR on the 5' RACE reads and lists one entry per CDR3 protein. The sample lists around 72,000 distinct CDR3 sequences, under 9.5% occurring once. The genes are TRBV4-1 and TRBJ1-5; TRBD1 aligns across 7 bases. Sequencing was performed on CD8+ T cells sorted from PBMCs, taken more than 8 days after the first yellow fever vaccination. The receptor comes from a man aged 18-30 years who received the YFV17D yellow fever vaccine. For the CDR3, the DNA is TGCGCCAGCAGCCACCTGACAGGGAGCAATCAGCCCCAGCATTTT. This gives the protein CASSHLTGSNQPQHF.